The 27 T cell receptor beta chains given below trace back to one sample, sequenced in a study of OX40 agonist ivuxolimab in advanced cancers. Here immunoSEQ multiplex PCR was the method, and the copy in TCRdb shows in-frame clones only, minus some. The table includes about 46,000 clones, around nine tenths detected once. The sample here was CD4+ or CD8+ T cells sorted from blood, taken in a trial of the OX40 agonist ivuxolimab. The receptors shown here come from an adult with an advanced solid tumor such as melanoma, head and neck, liver or kidney cancer.

J is TRBJ1-2 and V is TRBV7-8; tentative D call: TRBD1 (5 bases). The V and J ends lost 8 bases and 5 bases respectively, with 15 bases between them. CDR1 is SGHVS, CDR2 FQNEAQ, per germline. The CDR3 covers 13 residues. This CDR3 reads CASSPGVWYGYTF. The CDR3 DNA reads as TGTGCCAGCTCCCCGGGGGTGTGGTATGGCTACACCTTC.

This clone appeared a few times. The chain joins TRBV7-9 to TRBJ1-4; 8 bases line up with TRBD1. The CDR3 length is 15 residues. The trim removed 3 bases at V and 3 bases at J, leaving 3 bases unmatched. Germline CDR1 reads SEHNR; CDR2 reads FQNEAQ (reference sequence). CDR3 protein: CASSFLQGANEKLFF. CDR3 coding DNA: TGTGCCAGCAGCTTCCTACAGGGGGCTAATGAAAAACTGTTTTTT.

The rearrangement uses TRBV29-1 and TRBJ2-1; the D gene could be TRBD1 or TRBD2 (5 bases each). Trimming took off 5 bases at V and 5 bases at J, with 19 bases between the two ends. CDR3 length: 15 residues. CDR1 SQVTM and CDR2 ANQGSEA come from the germline V gene. In DNA form, the CDR3 reads TGCAGCGTTTCCGACCGGGGCTGGCGAGACAATGAGCAGTTCTTC. It specifies CSVSDRGWRDNEQFF.

This clone was seen a single time. The genes are TRBV7-2 and TRBJ1-5; the match to TRBD1 covers 7 bases. The CDR3 contains 18 residues. V lost 4 bases, J lost 3 bases, and 15 bases stayed unmatched. The germline V gene has CDR1 SGHTA and CDR2 FQGNSA. The CDR3: CASSSPGSGTDHNQPQHF. The DNA of the CDR3 is TGTGCCAGCAGCTCCCCCGGGTCGGGGACAGACCACAATCAGCCCCAGCATTTT.

This rearrangement joins TRBV27 to TRBJ1-1; D is perhaps TRBD1 (5 bases). Germline V gene data show CDR1 as MNHEY and CDR2 as SMNVEV (reference sequence). Deletions cut 5 bases from V and 0 bases from J, with 19 bases between. CDR3 size: 17 residues. CDR3 sequence: CASSPDGTALLNTEAFF. In nucleotides, the CDR3 is TGTGCCAGCAGTCCCGATGGGACGGCCTTGTTGAACACTGAAGCTTTCTTT.

The chain combines TRBV11-2 with TRBJ2-7; D not certain. The CDR3 contains 17 residues. CDR1 and CDR2 (germline): SGHAT, FQNNGV. V lost 1 base and J 0 bases, leaving 16 bases between the germline ends. The CDR3 nucleotides are TGTGCCAGCAGCTTAGGAGATTGGGGTCGACTCTCCTACGAGCAGTACGTC. Translating it yields CASSLGDWGRLSYEQYV.

The gene calls are TRBV27 and TRBJ2-5; D call uncertain. Germline V gene sequence: CDR1 MNHEY, CDR2 SMNVEV (reference sequence). The V end was cut by 5 bases, the J end by 2 bases, with 12 bases between. CDR3 length equals 14 residues. For the CDR3, the DNA is TGTGCCAGCAGTCCTTACGAGAGACAAGAGACCCAGTACTTC. Encoded protein: CASSPYERQETQYF.

This rearrangement joins TRBV6-5 to TRBJ1-5; TRBD1 might be the D (6 bases). Trimming took 4 bases from V and 1 from J, leaving 11 bases between them. The CDR3 has 15 residues. Per germline, CDR1 MNHEY and CDR2 SVGAGI. CDR3 DNA sequence: TGTGCCAGCAGTTGGCGGGGGGCGAGCAATCAGCCCCAGCATTTT. Protein product: CASSWRGASNQPQHF.

This clone is a singleton in its sample. This chain uses TRBV28 with TRBJ2-3; maybe TRBD1 (6 bases). CDR3 length: 12 residues. Trimming left V 6 bases short and J 7 bases short, with 11 bases between. Germline V gene sequence: CDR1 MDHEN, CDR2 SYDVKM. CDR3 DNA: TGTGCCAGCAGACTGGGGGCATATACGCAGTATTTT. It encodes CASRLGAYTQYF.

The count of this clone is one. V is TRBV7-9 and J is TRBJ2-5; 8 bases match TRBD2. J gave up 5 bases and V 4 bases, and 15 bases lay outside the gene matches. Germline V gene sequence: CDR1 SEHNR, CDR2 FQNEAQ (reference sequence). CDR3 length: 17 amino acids. Here the CDR3 reads CASSCRILAGGKETQYF. The CDR3 DNA follows: TGTGCCAGCAGCTGCCGGATTCTCGCGGGGGGCAAGGAGACCCAGTACTTC. Drawing the rest from reference TRBV7-9 and TRBJ2-5, the complete variable domain is DTGVSQNPRHKITKRGQNVTFRCDPISEHNRLYWYRQTLGQGPEFLTYFQNEAQLEKSRLLSDRFSAERPKGSFSTLEIQRTEQGDSAMYLCASSCRILAGGKETQYFGPGTRLLVL.

The V and J genes are TRBV5-1 and TRBJ1-1; a possible D gene is TRBD1 (5 bases). CDR3 length: 15 residues. The V and J ends lost 1 base and 1 base respectively, with 11 bases between them. Germline values: CDR1 SGHRS, CDR2 YFSETQ. CDR3 in DNA: TGCGCCAGCAGCTTGCTTGACAGTACGAACACTGAAGCTTTCTTT. This gives the protein CASSLLDSTNTEAFF.

The sample holds one count of this clone. This chain's CDR3 is CASSYLGGGPPNNEQFF. The CDR3 nucleotides read TGTGCCAGCAGCTACCTGGGGGGAGGTCCTCCAAACAATGAGCAGTTCTTC. V gene TRBV7-3 combines with J gene TRBJ2-1; D might be TRBD2 (6 bases). V lost 4 bases and J lost 5, with 21 bases in between. CDR1 is SGHTA, CDR2 FQGTGA, per germline. CDR3 length equals 17 residues.

This clone was counted a single time. The genes are TRBV6-6 and TRBJ2-1; D gene uncertain. CDR3 length: 15 amino acids. Germline CDR1 is MNHNY and CDR2 is SVGAGI (reference sequence). V dropped 6 bases and J dropped 3 bases, with 15 bases sitting between them. CDR3 sequence (DNA): TGTGCCAGCAGCCCAGAGATGTCCATCTACAATGAGCAGTTCTTC. Residues: CASSPEMSIYNEQFF.

The chain joins TRBV14 to TRBJ2-5; TRBD1 is a possible D gene (5 bases). This CDR3 region has 15 residues. Trimming cost V 0 bases and J 5 bases, with 13 bases left between them. The germline gives CDR1 SGHDN, CDR2 FVKESK. This chain's CDR3 is CASSQDQGLIETQYF. CDR3 DNA sequence: TGTGCCAGCAGCCAAGATCAGGGTCTGATTGAGACCCAGTACTTC.

J is TRBJ2-7 and V is TRBV27, with 7 bases fitting TRBD2. The germline V gene encodes CDR1 MNHEY and CDR2 SMNVEV (reference sequence). The CDR3 is 14 amino acids. Trimming at V came to 4 bases and at J to 3 bases, leaving 6 bases not matched to a gene. The CDR3 bases are TGTGCCAGCAGTTCCTCCGGGACTATCTACGAGCAGTACGTC. Residues: CASSSSGTIYEQYV.

This chain links TRBV4-3 with TRBJ2-3, with no clear D. CDR1 is LGHNA and CDR2 is YSLEER in the germline V gene. The CDR3 has 14 amino acids. V lost 0 bases and J lost 6, with 10 bases in between. This CDR3 is CASSQDLGGDTQYF. DNA for the CDR3: TGCGCCAGCAGCCAAGATTTGGGCGGCGATACGCAGTATTTT.

The chain uses TRBV27 and TRBJ1-5; 7 positions match TRBD1. Trimming cost V 3 bases and J 1 base; bases outside gene matches: 3. Germline CDR1 reads MNHEY; CDR2 reads SMNVEV (reference sequence). The CDR3 is made up of 15 amino acids. CDR3 residues: CASSLSGGSNQPQHF. The CDR3 nucleotides are TGTGCCAGCAGTTTGTCAGGGGGAAGCAATCAGCCCCAGCATTTT.

The J gene is TRBJ1-6, the V gene TRBV15, with D hard to call. The CDR3 runs 16 residues. V lost 0 bases and J lost 3, with 9 bases in between. From germline, CDR1 is LNHNV and CDR2 YYDKDF (reference sequence). The CDR3, as DNA: TGTGCCACCAGCAGAGACCGTGCAGGCTATAATTCACCCCTCCACTTT. Translated: CATSRDRAGYNSPLHF.

This chain joins TRBV4-2 and TRBJ2-2, with a possible D match to TRBD2 (6 bases). This CDR3 region has 17 residues. Germline loops: CDR1 LGHNA, CDR2 YNFKEQ. V was pared by 3 bases and J by 3 bases, with 17 bases between. In DNA form, the CDR3 reads TGTGCCAGCAGCCAGGCCTGGGGGGAGCTAGACACCGGGGAGCTGTTTTTT. Translation: CASSQAWGELDTGELFF.

This chain joins TRBV9 and TRBJ2-7; 14 bases agree with TRBD2. The J segment lost 5 bases and the V segment lost 4 bases, leaving 8 bases of the junction unmatched. The CDR3 spans 16 residues. Germline assignment: CDR1 SGDLS and CDR2 YYNGEE. The CDR3 DNA is TGTGCCAGCAGCCCACTGACTAGCGGGAGGGTCGACGAGCAGTACTTC. Protein: CASSPLTSGRVDEQYF.

The chain combines TRBV4-1 with TRBJ2-5, with a possible D match to TRBD1 (6 bases). CDR1 MGHRA and CDR2 YSYEKL come from the germline V gene. V dropped 4 bases and J dropped 4 bases, with 16 bases sitting between them. The CDR3 sequence is 15 residues long. The CDR3 is CASSPGQRLLETQYF. In nucleotides, the CDR3 is TGCGCCAGCAGCCCCGGACAGAGGTTGTTAGAGACCCAGTACTTC.

The V gene is TRBV23-1, the J gene TRBJ2-6, with 8 bases lining up with TRBD1. TRBV23-1 is classed as an ORF, of uncertain function. The ends lost 6 bases at V and 0 bases at J; junction bases unmatched: 4. This CDR3 is built from 16 residues. As DNA, the CDR3 is TGCGCCAGCAGCCAGGGGGCCCTCTCTGGGGCCAACGTCCTGACTTTC. It encodes CASSQGALSGANVLTF.

The V call is TRBV11-1, the J call TRBJ1-1, with a weak D call TRBD1 (5 bases). The germline gives CDR1 SGHAT, CDR2 FQDESV (reference sequence). There are 13 residues in the CDR3. The V end was cut by 4 bases, the J end by 1 base, with 7 bases between. The CDR3, as DNA: TGTGCCAGCAGCTGGGGGGGGAACACTGAAGCTTTCTTT. It yields the protein CASSWGGNTEAFF.

The CDR3, as DNA: TGTGCCAGCAGCTTAGGGACGGGCTTCTACGAGCAGTACTTC. As protein: CASSLGTGFYEQYF. The chain carries TRBV11-2 and TRBJ2-7; D is undetermined. The CDR3 length is 14 residues. Trimming shortened V by 1 base and J by 3 bases, and 10 bases separated the two germline ends. Germline V lookup: CDR1 SGHAT, CDR2 FQNNGV.

The genes are TRBV4-3 and TRBJ2-7; D is unclear. This CDR3 has 14 amino acids. Germline-derived CDR1 and CDR2 are LGHNA and YSLEER. Trimming removed 0 bases at V and 3 bases at J, with 9 bases between. CDR3: CASSQDPSSYEQYF. CDR3 coding DNA: TGCGCCAGCAGCCAAGATCCTTCCAGCTACGAGCAGTACTTC.

CDR3 residues: CASSGIVSSRTGTDTQYF. CDR3 nucleotides: TGTGCCAGCAGCGGCATAGTTTCTTCGCGGACAGGCACAGATACGCAGTATTTT. The chain joins TRBV5-4 to TRBJ2-3; weak D call: TRBD1 (6 bases). V lost 4 bases, J lost 1 base, and 22 bases lay in between. Germline V gene data show CDR1 as SGHNT and CDR2 as YYREEE (reference sequence). The CDR3 length is 18 residues. The whole variable domain, remainder taken from reference TRBV5-4 and TRBJ2-3, is ETGVTQSPTHLIKTRGQQVTLRCSSQSGHNTVSWYQQALGQGPQFIFQYYREEENGRGNFPPRFSGLQFPNYSSELNVNALELDDSALYLCASSGIVSSRTGTDTQYFGPGTRLTVL.

CDR3 coding DNA: TGTGCCAGCAGCTTAGAGCTAGCGGCGAACACCGGGGAGCTGTTTTTT. It translates to CASSLELAANTGELFF. The V gene is TRBV13, the J gene TRBJ2-2, with 7 positions matching TRBD2. The CDR3 is made up of 16 amino acids. V was pared by 1 base and J by 0 bases, with 2 bases of the junction left unmatched. Germline CDR1 is PRHDT and CDR2 is FYEKMQ (reference sequence).